These 13 T cell receptor beta chains share one sample of origin, sequenced in a study of OX40 agonist ivuxolimab in advanced cancers. TCRdb's table, derived via immunoSEQ multiplex PCR, lists solely in-frame clones and lacks some. This sample carries tens of thousands of clones, 92% of them seen once, and the ten largest clones take 0.65%. Sequenced here: CD4+ or CD8+ T cells sorted from blood, sampled in a trial of the OX40 agonist ivuxolimab. The receptors shown here come from an adult with an advanced solid tumor such as melanoma, head and neck, liver or kidney cancer.

V and J are TRBV11-3 and TRBJ2-3, with 11 bases matching TRBD2. Germline-derived CDR1 and CDR2 are SGHNT and YENEEA. This CDR3 is built from 17 residues. The V and J ends lost 1 base and 2 bases, in that order; junction bases with no gene match: 5. The CDR3 DNA is TGTGCCAGCAGCTTAGGAGGGACTAGCGGATTCACAGATACGCAGTATTTT. Translating it yields CASSLGGTSGFTDTQYF.

This chain uses TRBV5-5 with TRBJ2-7; a weak D match, TRBD2 (6 bases). Trimming took off 0 bases at V and 4 bases at J, with 14 bases between the two ends. This CDR3 region has 15 residues. The germline V gene encodes CDR1 SGHKS and CDR2 YYEKEE (reference sequence). CDR3 amino acids: CASSLARGTIYEQYF. CDR3 DNA sequence: TGTGCCAGCAGCTTGGCTCGCGGGACCATTTACGAGCAGTACTTC.

This clone came up once. The chain is built from TRBV25-1 and TRBJ1-4, with D maybe TRBD1 (6 bases). Deletions cut 5 bases from V and 4 bases from J, with 17 bases between. CDR3 size: 16 residues. The germline V gene has CDR1 MGHDK and CDR2 SYGVNS. The CDR3 sequence: CASSTPSRGVNEKLFF. In DNA form, the CDR3 reads TGTGCCAGCAGTACTCCCTCCAGGGGCGTTAATGAAAAACTGTTTTTT.

This clone was seen once. The genes are TRBV4-2 and TRBJ1-1; no firm D call. V was pared by 0 bases and J by 8 bases, with 10 bases between. Germline values: CDR1 LGHNA, CDR2 YNFKEQ. This CDR3 is 13 amino acids long. The DNA for the CDR3 is TGTGCCAGCAGCCAAGAGAGGTTTGGCGAAGCTTTCTTT. This codes for CASSQERFGEAFF.

The chain uses TRBV6-6 and TRBJ1-2, with a possible D match to TRBD1 (5 bases). The germline gives CDR1 MNHNY, CDR2 SVGAGI (reference sequence). The CDR3 contains 11 residues. Trimming removed 9 bases from V and 6 bases from J, with 11 bases in between. CDR3 DNA: TGTGCCAGTCAAGGGACGGATGGCTACACCTTC. Its translation is CASQGTDGYTF.

This chain connects TRBV7-9 to TRBJ1-2; D unresolved. Trimming pared 0 bases from V and 4 bases from J, leaving 12 bases between. Germline loops: CDR1 SEHNR, CDR2 FQNEAQ (reference sequence). The CDR3 totals 15 residues. The CDR3: CASSLAGIQGYGYTF. The CDR3, as DNA: TGTGCCAGCAGCTTAGCGGGGATCCAAGGCTATGGCTACACCTTC.

Written as DNA, the CDR3 is TGTGCCAGCAGCGTAGGGGCCACCCCGGGAGAGACCCAGTACTTC. The encoded protein is CASSVGATPGETQYF. The J gene is TRBJ2-5, the V gene TRBV9; no clear D. The germline V gene encodes CDR1 SGDLS and CDR2 YYNGEE. CDR3 length equals 15 residues. V lost 0 bases, J lost 4 bases, and 13 bases lay in between.

The chain recombines TRBV5-1 with TRBJ1-1; 7 bases align to TRBD1. Germline loops: CDR1 SGHRS, CDR2 YFSETQ. The V and J ends lost 2 bases and 3 bases, in that order; junction bases with no gene match: 4. The CDR3 runs 14 residues. Written as DNA, the CDR3 is TGCGCCAGCAGCTTAGGAACAGGGGACACTGAAGCTTTCTTT. Amino acids: CASSLGTGDTEAFF.

The chain recombines TRBV10-1 with TRBJ2-3; D might be TRBD1 (5 bases). The CDR3 spans 15 residues. Germline V gives CDR1 WNHNN, CDR2 SYGVQD (reference sequence). Deletions cut 0 bases from V and 1 base from J, with 8 bases between. The chain's CDR3 is CASSESPGRTDTQYF. Written as DNA, the CDR3 is TGCGCCAGCAGTGAGTCTCCAGGGCGCACAGATACGCAGTATTTT.

This sequence joins TRBV1 and TRBJ1-2; the table's D call of TRBD1 was not tested on the DNA. TRBV1 is given as a pseudogene. There are 15 residues in the CDR3. CDR3 DNA: TGCACCAGCATAAGGAATGACAGGTTTAACTATGGCTACACCTTC. As protein: CTSIRNDRFNYGYTF.

The rearrangement links TRBV5-5 to TRBJ2-5; D unresolved. The CDR3 totals 14 residues. V was pared by 0 bases and J by 2 bases, with 8 bases between. Per the germline V gene, CDR1 is SGHKS and CDR2 is YYEKEE (reference sequence). The chain's CDR3 is CASSLVPAQETQYF. Here the CDR3 DNA reads TGTGCCAGCAGCTTGGTACCAGCACAAGAGACCCAGTACTTC.

The gene calls are TRBV25-1 and TRBJ1-5; D may be TRBD1 (5 bases). The CDR3 covers 13 residues. Germline CDR1 MGHDK, CDR2 SYGVNS. V was trimmed by 2 bases and J by 6 bases, leaving 8 bases between them. This CDR3 is CASSEGGVQPQHF. CDR3 DNA sequence: TGTGCCAGCAGTGAAGGGGGGGTTCAGCCCCAGCATTTT. Using reference TRBV25-1 and TRBJ1-5 for the parts outside the CDR3, the full variable domain is EADIYQTPRYLVIGTGKKITLECSQTMGHDKMYWYQQDPGMELHLIHYSYGVNSTEKGDLSSESTVSRIRTEHFPLTLESARPSHTSQYLCASSEGGVQPQHFGDGTRLSIL.

The V and J genes are TRBV2 and TRBJ2-7; maybe TRBD1 (6 bases). From germline, CDR1 is SNHLY and CDR2 FYNNEI. V was pared by 3 bases and J by 0 bases, with 12 bases between. This CDR3 has 15 amino acids. The CDR3 sequence is CASSEIGGNSYEQYF. The CDR3 DNA sequence: TGTGCCAGCAGTGAGATAGGGGGAAACTCCTACGAGCAGTACTTC.